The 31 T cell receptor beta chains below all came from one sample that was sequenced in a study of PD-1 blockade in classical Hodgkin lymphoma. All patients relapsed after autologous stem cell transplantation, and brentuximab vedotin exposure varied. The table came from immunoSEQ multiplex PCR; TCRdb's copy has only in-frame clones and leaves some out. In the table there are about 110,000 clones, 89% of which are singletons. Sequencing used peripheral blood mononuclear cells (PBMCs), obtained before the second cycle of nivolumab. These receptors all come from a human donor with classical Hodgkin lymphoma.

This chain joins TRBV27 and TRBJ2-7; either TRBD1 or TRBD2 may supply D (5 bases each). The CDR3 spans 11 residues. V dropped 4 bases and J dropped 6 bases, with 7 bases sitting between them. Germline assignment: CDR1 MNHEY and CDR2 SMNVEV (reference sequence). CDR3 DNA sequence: TGTGCCAGCAGTTGGGGGTCCGAGCAGTACTTC. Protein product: CASSWGSEQYF.

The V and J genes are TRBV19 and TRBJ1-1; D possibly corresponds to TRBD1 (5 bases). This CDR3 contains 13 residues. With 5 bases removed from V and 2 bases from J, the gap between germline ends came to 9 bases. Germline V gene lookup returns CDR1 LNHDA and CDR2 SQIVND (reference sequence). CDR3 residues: CASSDQGNTEAFF. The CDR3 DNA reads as TGTGCCAGTAGTGACCAGGGCAACACTGAAGCTTTCTTT.

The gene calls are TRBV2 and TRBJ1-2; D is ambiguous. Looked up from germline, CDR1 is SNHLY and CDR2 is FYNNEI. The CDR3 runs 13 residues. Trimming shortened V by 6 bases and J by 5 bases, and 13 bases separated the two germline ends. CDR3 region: CASRTAGKYGYTF. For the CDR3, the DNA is TGTGCCAGCAGAACCGCGGGAAAGTATGGCTACACCTTC.

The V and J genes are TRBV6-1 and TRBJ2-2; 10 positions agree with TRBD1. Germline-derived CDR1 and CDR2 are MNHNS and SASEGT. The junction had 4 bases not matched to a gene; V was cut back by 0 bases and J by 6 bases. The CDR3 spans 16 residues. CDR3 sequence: CASSEAPGQGPGELFF. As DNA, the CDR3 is TGTGCCAGCAGTGAAGCTCCGGGACAGGGGCCCGGGGAGCTGTTTTTT.

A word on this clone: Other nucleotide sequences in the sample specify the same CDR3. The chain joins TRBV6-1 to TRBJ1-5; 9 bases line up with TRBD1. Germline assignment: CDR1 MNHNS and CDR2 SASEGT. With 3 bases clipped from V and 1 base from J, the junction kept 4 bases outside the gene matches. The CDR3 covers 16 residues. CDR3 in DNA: TGTGCCAGCAGTGACCCGGGACAGGGCAGCAATCAGCCCCAGCATTTT. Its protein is CASSDPGQGSNQPQHF.

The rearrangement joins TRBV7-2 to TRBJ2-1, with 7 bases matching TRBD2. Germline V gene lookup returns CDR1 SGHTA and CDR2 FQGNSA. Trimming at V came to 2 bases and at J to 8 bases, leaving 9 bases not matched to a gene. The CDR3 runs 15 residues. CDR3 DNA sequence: TGTGCCAGCAGCTTAACCAGCGGGGTGGGGGATGAGCAGTTCTTC. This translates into CASSLTSGVGDEQFF.

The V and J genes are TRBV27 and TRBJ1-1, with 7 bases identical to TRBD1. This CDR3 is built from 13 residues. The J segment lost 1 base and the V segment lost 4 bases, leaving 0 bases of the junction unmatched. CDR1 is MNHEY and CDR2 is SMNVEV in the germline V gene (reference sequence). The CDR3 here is CASSWTGNTEAFF. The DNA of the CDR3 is TGTGCCAGCAGTTGGACAGGGAACACTGAAGCTTTCTTT.

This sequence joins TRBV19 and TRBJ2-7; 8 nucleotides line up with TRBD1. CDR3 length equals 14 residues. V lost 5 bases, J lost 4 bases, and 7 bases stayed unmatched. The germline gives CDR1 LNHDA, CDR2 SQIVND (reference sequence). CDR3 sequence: CASSEQGELYEQYF. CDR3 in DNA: TGTGCCAGTAGTGAACAGGGGGAACTGTACGAGCAGTACTTC.

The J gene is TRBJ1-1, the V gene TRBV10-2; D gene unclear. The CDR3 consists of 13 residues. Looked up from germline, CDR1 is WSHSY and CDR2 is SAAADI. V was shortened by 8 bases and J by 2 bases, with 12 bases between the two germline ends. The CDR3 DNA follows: TGCGCCAGCGGAGGGCCTTCAAACACTGAAGCTTTCTTT. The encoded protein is CASGGPSNTEAFF.

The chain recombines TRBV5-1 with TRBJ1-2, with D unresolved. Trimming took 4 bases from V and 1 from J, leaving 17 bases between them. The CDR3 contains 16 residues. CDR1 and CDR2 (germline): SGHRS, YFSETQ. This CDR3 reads CASSPEGGRLNYGYTF. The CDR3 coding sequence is TGCGCCAGCAGCCCCGAGGGCGGCAGGCTTAACTATGGCTACACCTTC.

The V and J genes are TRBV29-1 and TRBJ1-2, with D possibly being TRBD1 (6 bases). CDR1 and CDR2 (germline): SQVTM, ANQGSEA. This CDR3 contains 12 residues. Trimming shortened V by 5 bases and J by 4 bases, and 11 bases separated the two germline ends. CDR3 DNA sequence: TGCAGCGTTCGGACAGCAATCTATGGCTACACCTTC. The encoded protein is CSVRTAIYGYTF.

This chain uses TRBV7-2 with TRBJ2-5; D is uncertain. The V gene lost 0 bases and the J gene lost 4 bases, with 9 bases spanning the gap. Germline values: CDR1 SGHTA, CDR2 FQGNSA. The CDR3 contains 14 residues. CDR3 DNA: TGTGCCAGCAGCTTAGCAGGGTTAGGAGAGACCCAGTACTTC. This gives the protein CASSLAGLGETQYF.

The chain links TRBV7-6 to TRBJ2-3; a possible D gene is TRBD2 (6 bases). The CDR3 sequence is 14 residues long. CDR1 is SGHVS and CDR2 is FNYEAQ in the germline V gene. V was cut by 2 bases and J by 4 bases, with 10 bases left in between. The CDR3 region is CASSLLGEADTQYF. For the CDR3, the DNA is TGTGCCAGCAGCTTATTGGGGGAGGCAGATACGCAGTATTTT.

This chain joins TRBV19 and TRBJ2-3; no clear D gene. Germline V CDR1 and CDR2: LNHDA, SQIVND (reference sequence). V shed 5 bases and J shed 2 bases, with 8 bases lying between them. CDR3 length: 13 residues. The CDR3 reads CASSWRLTDTQYF. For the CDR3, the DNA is TGTGCCAGTAGTTGGCGGCTCACAGATACGCAGTATTTT. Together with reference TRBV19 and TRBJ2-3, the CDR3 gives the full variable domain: DGGITQSPKYLFRKEGQNVTLSCEQNLNHDAMYWYRQDPGQGLRLIYYSQIVNDFQKGDIAEGYSVSREKKESFPLTVTSAQKNPTAFYLCASSWRLTDTQYFGPGTRLTVL.

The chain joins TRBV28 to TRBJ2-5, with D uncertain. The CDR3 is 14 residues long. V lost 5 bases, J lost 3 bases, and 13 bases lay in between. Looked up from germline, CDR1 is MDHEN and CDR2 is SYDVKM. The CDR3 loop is CASSLRYLKETQYF. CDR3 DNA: TGTGCCAGCAGTCTAAGGTACCTTAAAGAGACCCAGTACTTC.

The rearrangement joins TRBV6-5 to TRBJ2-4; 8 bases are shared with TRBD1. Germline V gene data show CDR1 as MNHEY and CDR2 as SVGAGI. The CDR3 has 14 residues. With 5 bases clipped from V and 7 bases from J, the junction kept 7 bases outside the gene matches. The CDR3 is CASSGGQGSNIQYF. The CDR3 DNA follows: TGTGCCAGCAGTGGCGGACAGGGATCGAACATTCAGTACTTC.

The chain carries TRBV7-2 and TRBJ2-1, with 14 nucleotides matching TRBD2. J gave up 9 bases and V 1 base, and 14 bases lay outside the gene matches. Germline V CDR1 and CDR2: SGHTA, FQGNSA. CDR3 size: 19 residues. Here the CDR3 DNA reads TGTGCCAGCAGCTTAGGGGGACTAGCGGGAGTGGAACGGTTGAGTGAGCAGTTCTTC. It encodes CASSLGGLAGVERLSEQFF.

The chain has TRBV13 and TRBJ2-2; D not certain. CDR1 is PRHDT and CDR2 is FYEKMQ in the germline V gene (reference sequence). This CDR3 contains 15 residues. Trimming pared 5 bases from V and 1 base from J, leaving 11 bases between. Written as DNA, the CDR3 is TGTGCCAGCAGCCCAGACCCCAGGAACACCGGGGAGCTGTTTTTT. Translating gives CASSPDPRNTGELFF.

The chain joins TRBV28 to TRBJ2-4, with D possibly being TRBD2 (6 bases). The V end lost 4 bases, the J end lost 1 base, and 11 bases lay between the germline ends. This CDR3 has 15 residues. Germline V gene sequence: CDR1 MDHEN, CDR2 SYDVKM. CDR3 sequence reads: CASSYDRGAKNIQYF. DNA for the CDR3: TGTGCCAGCAGTTATGACCGGGGGGCCAAAAACATTCAGTACTTC.

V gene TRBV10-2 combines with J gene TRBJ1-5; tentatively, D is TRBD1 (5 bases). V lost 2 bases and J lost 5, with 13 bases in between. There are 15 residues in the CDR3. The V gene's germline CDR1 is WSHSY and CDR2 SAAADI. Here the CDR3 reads CASSERRGRDQPQHF. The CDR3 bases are TGCGCCAGCAGTGAGCGGAGGGGCAGGGATCAGCCCCAGCATTTT.

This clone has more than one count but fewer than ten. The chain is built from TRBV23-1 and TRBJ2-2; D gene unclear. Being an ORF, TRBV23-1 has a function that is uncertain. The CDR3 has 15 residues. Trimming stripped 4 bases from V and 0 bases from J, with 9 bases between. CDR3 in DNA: TGCGCCAGCAGTCCCCGCGACACGAACACCGGGGAGCTGTTTTTT. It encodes CASSPRDTNTGELFF.

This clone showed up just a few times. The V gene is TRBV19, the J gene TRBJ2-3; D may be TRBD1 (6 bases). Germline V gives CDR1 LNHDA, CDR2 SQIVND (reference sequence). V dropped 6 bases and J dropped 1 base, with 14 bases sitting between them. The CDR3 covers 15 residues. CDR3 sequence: CASRPQGLRTDTQYF. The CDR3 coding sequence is TGTGCCAGTAGACCCCAGGGGCTACGCACAGATACGCAGTATTTT.

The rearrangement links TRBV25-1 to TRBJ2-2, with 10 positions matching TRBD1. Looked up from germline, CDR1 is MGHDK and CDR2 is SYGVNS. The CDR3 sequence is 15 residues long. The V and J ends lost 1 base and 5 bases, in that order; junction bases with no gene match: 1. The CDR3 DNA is TGTGCCAGCAGTGAATGGGGACAGGGGACCGGGGAGCTGTTTTTT. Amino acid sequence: CASSEWGQGTGELFF.

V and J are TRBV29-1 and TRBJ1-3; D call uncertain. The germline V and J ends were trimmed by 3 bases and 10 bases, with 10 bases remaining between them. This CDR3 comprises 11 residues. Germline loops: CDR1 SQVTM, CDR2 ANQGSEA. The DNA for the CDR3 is TGCAGCGTTGAGTCCTCAAGAACCATATATTTT. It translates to CSVESSRTIYF.

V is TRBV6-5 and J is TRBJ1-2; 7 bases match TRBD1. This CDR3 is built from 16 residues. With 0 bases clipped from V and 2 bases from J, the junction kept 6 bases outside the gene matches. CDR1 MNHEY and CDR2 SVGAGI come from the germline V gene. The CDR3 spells CASSYSPTGRNYGYTF. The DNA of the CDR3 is TGTGCCAGCAGTTACTCTCCGACAGGGAGGAACTATGGCTACACCTTC.

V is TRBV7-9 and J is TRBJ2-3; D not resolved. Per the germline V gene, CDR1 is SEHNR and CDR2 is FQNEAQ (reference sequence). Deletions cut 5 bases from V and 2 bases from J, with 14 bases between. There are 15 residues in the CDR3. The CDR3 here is CASSPFLVNTDTQYF. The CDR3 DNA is TGTGCCAGCAGCCCCTTCCTAGTAAACACAGATACGCAGTATTTT.

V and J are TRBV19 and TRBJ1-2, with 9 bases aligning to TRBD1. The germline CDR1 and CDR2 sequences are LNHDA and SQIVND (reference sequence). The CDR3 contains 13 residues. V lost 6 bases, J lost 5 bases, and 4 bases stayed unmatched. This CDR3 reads CASSPGTGYGYTF. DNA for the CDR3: TGTGCCAGTAGCCCCGGGACAGGGTATGGCTACACCTTC.

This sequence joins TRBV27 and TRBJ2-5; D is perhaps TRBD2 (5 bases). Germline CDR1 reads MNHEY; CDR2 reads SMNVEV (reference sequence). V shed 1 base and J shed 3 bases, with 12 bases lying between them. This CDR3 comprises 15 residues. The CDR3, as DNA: TGTGCCAGCAGTTTATTTTGGGCGGGCGAAGAGACCCAGTACTTC. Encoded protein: CASSLFWAGEETQYF.

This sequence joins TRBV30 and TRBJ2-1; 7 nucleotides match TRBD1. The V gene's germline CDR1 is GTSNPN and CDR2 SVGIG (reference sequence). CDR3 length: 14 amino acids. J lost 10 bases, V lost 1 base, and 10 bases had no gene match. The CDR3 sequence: CAWSATTPGQEQFF. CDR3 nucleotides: TGTGCCTGGAGTGCAACAACACCGGGACAGGAGCAGTTCTTC. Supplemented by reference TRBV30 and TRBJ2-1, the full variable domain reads SQTIHQWPATLVQPVGSPLSLECTVEGTSNPNLYWYRQAAGRGLQLLFYSVGIGQISSEVPQNLSASRPQDRQFILSSKKLLLSDSGFYLCAWSATTPGQEQFFGPGTRLTVL.

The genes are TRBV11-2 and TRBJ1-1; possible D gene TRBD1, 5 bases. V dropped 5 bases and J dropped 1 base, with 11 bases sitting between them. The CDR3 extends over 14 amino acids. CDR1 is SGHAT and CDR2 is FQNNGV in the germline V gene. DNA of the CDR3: TGTGCCAGCAGCGCCAGGGCGGCGAACACTGAAGCTTTCTTT. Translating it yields CASSARAANTEAFF.

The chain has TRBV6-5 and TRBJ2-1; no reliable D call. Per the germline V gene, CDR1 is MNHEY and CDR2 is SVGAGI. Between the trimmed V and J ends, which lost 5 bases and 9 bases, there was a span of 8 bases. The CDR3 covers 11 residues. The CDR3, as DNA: TGTGCCAGCAGTGGCCGGAGTGAGCAGTTCTTC. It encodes CASSGRSEQFF.